There are a few counts of the clone carrying this TCR beta chain. The antigen remains undetermined. Donors were healthy Caucasian individuals from Russia aged roughly 6 to 95. The sample is drawn from a study of blood T cells in healthy people across ages. Study-level results: It was found that TCR beta diversity correlated strongly with the percentage of naive T cells.

With a J-beta primer mix and a sample-barcoded 5' primer, a second PCR ran roughly 6 to 11 cycles. Every cDNA molecule bore a tag from a template-switch adaptor containing 12 random nucleotides. In TCRdb, the 5' RACE reads were re-called with MiXCR into one record per CDR3 protein. The sample contains roughly 1.6 million distinct CDR3 sequences, about 35% of which appear only once. The V gene's germline CDR1 is SQVTM and CDR2 ANQGSEA. Trimming took 3 bases from V and 3 from J, leaving 8 bases between them. This CDR3 comprises 12 residues. This chain uses TRBV29-1 with TRBJ1-1; D possibly corresponds to TRBD1 (5 bases). The sequenced material came from blood. The sequence derives from a woman in her twenties or thirties in good health. As DNA, the CDR3 is TGCAGCGTTGATCGGGGGGACACTGAAGCTTTCTTT. The encoded protein is CSVDRGDTEAFF.